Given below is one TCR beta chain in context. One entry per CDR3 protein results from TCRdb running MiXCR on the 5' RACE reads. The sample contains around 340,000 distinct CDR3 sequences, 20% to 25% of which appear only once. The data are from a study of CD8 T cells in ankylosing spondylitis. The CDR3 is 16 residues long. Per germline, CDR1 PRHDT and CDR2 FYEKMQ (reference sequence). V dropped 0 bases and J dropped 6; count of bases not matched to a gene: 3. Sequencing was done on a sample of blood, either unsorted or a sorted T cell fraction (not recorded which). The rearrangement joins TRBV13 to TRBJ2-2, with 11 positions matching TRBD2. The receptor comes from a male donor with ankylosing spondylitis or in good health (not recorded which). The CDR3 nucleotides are TGTGCCAGCAGCTTAGGACTAGCGGGGGCCCCCGGGGAGCTGTTTTTT. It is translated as CASSLGLAGAPGELFF.